These T cell receptor beta chains were read from a single sample in a study of T cells after yellow fever vaccination. TCRdb re-called the 5' RACE reads with MiXCR, one entry per CDR3 protein. This table has some 250,000 distinct CDR3 sequences, more than 3.5% appearing once. The source material was PBMCs, sampled 15 days after the yellow fever booster vaccination. These receptors were collected from a man aged 18 to 29 who received the YFV17D yellow fever vaccine. Both conserved end residues are part of each CDR3. The D gene is left open where the match is weak. A row's size may be missing; if present it is once, few, many or a size class.

j_gene	abundance	d_gene	v_gene	len	CDR3nt	CDR3aa
TRBJ2-7	many	-	TRBV5-5	12	TGTGCCAGCAGCCGCTGGGGAGCCGAGCAGTACTTC	CASSRWGAEQYF
TRBJ2-3	many	TRBD1	TRBV7-6	15	TGTGCCAGCAGCTTTTGGACAGGGTCGGCAGATACGCAGTATTTT	CASSFWTGSADTQYF
TRBJ2-3	few	-	TRBV4-3	16	TGCGCCAGCAGCCAAGTGACGGGGGAGCCCACAGATACGCAGTATTTT	CASSQVTGEPTDTQYF
TRBJ2-3	-	TRBD1	TRBV30	12	TGTGCCGGAAGGGGGCCGGGGGATACGCAGTATTTT	CAGRGPGDTQYF
TRBJ2-7	few	TRBD1	TRBV5-6	14	TGTGCCAGTACCCCCGGGACAGCAGCCTACGAGCAGTACTTC	CASTPGTAAYEQYF
TRBJ2-3	many	-	TRBV5-6	13	TGTGCCAGCAGCTTGGAGAGGACAGATACGCAGTATTTT	CASSLERTDTQYF
TRBJ2-1	many	-	TRBV7-9	15	TGTGCCAGCAGTTTCGGGTCCCCCGGCCACAATGAGCAGTTCTTC	CASSFGSPGHNEQFF
TRBJ2-4	many	TRBD1	TRBV7-2	15	TGTGCCAGCAGCTTAGAGGGACAGGGGGCTCGCATTCAGTACTTC	CASSLEGQGARIQYF
TRBJ1-1	-	-	TRBV6-1	11	TGTGCCAGCAGTCATAACACTGAAGCTTTCTTT	CASSHNTEAFF
TRBJ2-5	many	-	TRBV19	16	TGTGCCAGTAGTATTAAGTCTCGCCGGGCGGGGGAGACCCAGTACTTC	CASSIKSRRAGETQYF
TRBJ2-3	many	TRBD1	TRBV15	16	TGTGCCACCAGCAGAGGGACAGGGCGGATTGCAGATACGCAGTATTTT	CATSRGTGRIADTQYF
TRBJ1-2	many	-	TRBV20-1	15	TGCAGTGCTAGAGTATGGGGGGGGGCCGACTACGGCTACACCTTC	CSARVWGGADYGYTF
TRBJ1-1	few	TRBD1	TRBV6-2/TRBV6-3	14	TGTGCCAGCAGTTACTTAGGGGGCTCCTTTGAAGCTTTCTTT	CASSYLGGSFEAFF
TRBJ2-5	-	-	TRBV20-1	13	TGCAGTGCGGCTCGGGGAAACCAAGAGACCGAGTACTTC	CSAARGNQETEYF
TRBJ2-5	many	-	TRBV4-2	15	TGTGCCAGCAGCCAGTGGGCAGGGTCTCAAGAGACCCAGTACTTC	CASSQWAGSQETQYF
TRBJ2-5	many	-	TRBV4-3	16	TGCGCCAGCAGCCAAACCTGGGGGAGCGGAGGGGAGACCCAGTACTTC	CASSQTWGSGGETQYF
TRBJ2-5	many	TRBD1	TRBV5-1	15	TGCGCCAGCAGCGGCGGGACAGGGGAAGGAGAGACCCAGTACTTC	CASSGGTGEGETQYF
TRBJ2-5	many	-	TRBV7-9	14	TGTGCCAGCTCTGCTCTGGGGAGCAAAGAGACCCAGTACTTC	CASSALGSKETQYF
TRBJ1-1	many	TRBD1	TRBV29-1	14	TGCAGCGTCCTCACAGGGGACGAGGGCACTGAAGCTTTCTTT	CSVLTGDEGTEAFF
TRBJ1-1	many	-	TRBV6-1	12	TGTGCCAGCAGTAGGGCGGATACTGAAGCTTTCTTT	CASSRADTEAFF
TRBJ1-5	few	-	TRBV20-1	15	TGCAGTGCCAGAGAGGGGGAGACCGCTAATCAGCCCCAGCATTTT	CSAREGETANQPQHF
TRBJ2-1	many	TRBD1	TRBV3-1	18	TGTGCCAGCAGCCATCCCCCGAGGGGCGGGACAGGTTACAATGAGCAGTTCTTC	CASSHPPRGGTGYNEQFF
TRBJ2-1	few	-	TRBV3-1	13	TGTGCCAGCAGCCACGATAGAGGTAGCGAGCAGTTCTTC	CASSHDRGSEQFF
TRBJ2-3	many	TRBD2	TRBV4-1	19	TGCGCCAGCAGCCAAGGCCGCACTAGCGGGGGGGCCATTTGGGATACGCAGTATTTT	CASSQGRTSGGAIWDTQYF
TRBJ2-5	many	TRBD2	TRBV7-2	15	TGTGCCAGCAGCTTAAGTCTAGCGGGGGCTGAGACCCAGTACTTC	CASSLSLAGAETQYF
TRBJ2-3	many	TRBD2	TRBV7-8	14	TGTGCCAGCAGCGGAGCGGGGGCTGCAGATACGCAGTATTTT	CASSGAGAADTQYF
TRBJ2-3	many	-	TRBV21-1	16	TGTGCCAGCAGCAAAGCCCTGAAGATGGGCACAGATACGCAGTATTTT	CASSKALKMGTDTQYF
TRBJ2-1	many	-	TRBV7-2	14	TGTGCCAGCAGCTTAGACCTAGGACCAGGTGAGCAGTTCTTC	CASSLDLGPGEQFF
TRBJ1-4	many	-	TRBV27	15	TGTGCCAGCAGGAGCCTGGGAAGGTTCGATGAAAAACTGTTTTTT	CASRSLGRFDEKLFF
TRBJ1-5	-	TRBD1	TRBV5-1	15	TGCGCCAGCAGCTTGGACAGGGGAGGCGGTCAGCCCCAGCATTTT	CASSLDRGGGQPQHF
TRBJ1-1	many	-	TRBV30	12	TGTGCCTGGAGTAGGAGCGGCACTGAAGCTTTCTTT	CAWSRSGTEAFF
TRBJ1-5	many	-	TRBV24-1	12	TGTGCCACCAGTGGAAGGAATCAGCCCCAGCATTTT	CATSGRNQPQHF
TRBJ2-3	-	TRBD2	TRBV20-1	16	TGCAGTGCTAGAGTTACAGCGGGGGGTACCATAGATACGCAGTATTTT	CSARVTAGGTIDTQYF
TRBJ2-3	many	-	TRBV7-9	14	TGTGCCAGCAGCTTAGCAGCTGGACACCGAGGGCAGTATTTT	CASSLAAGHRGQYF
TRBJ2-4	many	-	TRBV23-1	16	TGCGCCAGCAGTGATCTCCTACCTCTAGCCAAAAACATTCAGTACTTC	CASSDLLPLAKNIQYF
TRBJ2-1	many	-	TRBV5-1	16	TGCGCCAGCAGCTTGGCGGTCTACGGTGACTTCAATGAGCAGTTCTTC	CASSLAVYGDFNEQFF
TRBJ2-5	many	-	TRBV12-3/TRBV12-4	14	TGTGCCAGCAGTTTACAAGGCATGCAAGAGACCCAGTACTTC	CASSLQGMQETQYF
TRBJ1-1	many	TRBD1	TRBV7-6	16	TGTGCCAGCAGCTTCCCGGGGACAGGGGAATACACTGAAGCTTTCTTT	CASSFPGTGEYTEAFF
TRBJ2-1	many	TRBD1	TRBV7-9	16	TGTGCCAGCAGCTTCCGGGACAGGGGGTCTGACAATGAGCAGTTCTTC	CASSFRDRGSDNEQFF
TRBJ1-2	many	-	TRBV18	14	TGTGCCAGCTCACCACAGGGGGGCCTCTATGGCTACACCTTC	CASSPQGGLYGYTF